In its sample, the clone carrying this TCR beta chain was seen a few times. What it binds is unknown. Trimming stripped 1 base from V and 0 bases from J, with 16 bases between. The CDR3 is made up of 18 amino acids. Germline loops: CDR1 SGHTA, CDR2 FQGTGA. The source of the sample is a study of T-cell reconstitution after alpha-beta-depleted transplantation in children. Researchers prepared the TCRbeta library using unique molecular identifiers, the study reports. TCRdb re-derived calls from the PCR reads in MiXCR, one entry per CDR3 protein. The repertoire consists of around 300,000 distinct CDR3 sequences, with approximately 23% occurring once and the leading ten covering 9.5% to 12%. Study-level points and caveats: Once a year had passed after transplant, T-cell counts and diversity came mostly from newly produced T cells. The origin of high day-60 TCRbeta diversity in some patients lay in surviving recipient T cells and thymic progenitors. Reportedly, roughly two months post-transplant, alpha-beta T cells arose from several hundred expanded graft clones.

Source: PBMCs, mostly from graft donor cells, taken 180 days after TCRalphabeta/CD19-depleted stem cell transplant. The J gene is TRBJ1-5, the V gene TRBV7-3; D is unresolved. The receptor comes from a male patient between 10 and 17 years old who had a stem cell transplant for acute lymphoblastic leukemia, so the T cells may come from the graft donor. The chain's CDR3 is CASSLKVTKGYSNQPQHF. DNA for the CDR3: TGTGCCAGCAGCTTAAAGGTCACGAAAGGATATAGCAATCAGCCCCAGCATTTT.